The 5 T cell receptor beta chains in this list originate from one sample, sequenced in a study of control samples from healthy donors and cancer patients. The table came from immunoSEQ multiplex PCR; TCRdb's copy has only in-frame clones and leaves some out. The sample gives 51,000 or so clones, 80% of which show up once; roughly a tenth is in the top ten. Specimen: blood. All receptors derive from a man between 65 and 85 years old in good health.

The CDR3 loop is CASSRDPDYGYTF. The CDR3 DNA reads TGTGCCAGCAGCAGAGACCCCGACTATGGCTACACCTTC. This chain uses TRBV11-2 with TRBJ1-2; D not certain. The germline gives CDR1 SGHAT, CDR2 FQNNGV. Trimming pared 5 bases from V and 3 bases from J, leaving 10 bases between. CDR3 length: 13 amino acids.

The gene calls are TRBV5-1 and TRBJ2-5; either TRBD1 or TRBD2 may supply D (5 bases each). V was pared by 0 bases and J by 1 base, with 13 bases between. This CDR3 is 16 amino acids long. Per the germline V gene, CDR1 is SGHRS and CDR2 is YFSETQ. CDR3 bases: TGCGCCAGCAGCTTGGGAGGGGCCGCACTCCAAGAGACCCAGTACTTC. Protein sequence: CASSLGGAALQETQYF. The variable domain in full, completed from reference TRBV5-1 and TRBJ2-5, reads KAGVTQTPRYLIKTRGQQVTLSCSPISGHRSVSWYQQTPGQGLQFLFEYFSETQRNKGNFPGRFSGRQFSNSRSEMNVSTLELGDSALYLCASSLGGAALQETQYFGPGTRLLVL.

There are a few counts of this clone. The rearrangement links TRBV18 to TRBJ1-1, with D hard to call. Trimming left V 3 bases short and J 0 bases short, with 11 bases between. This CDR3 spans 15 amino acids. Germline V CDR1 and CDR2: KGHSH, LQKENI. This chain's CDR3 is CASSPLGKMNTEAFF. The CDR3 DNA reads as TGTGCCAGCTCACCTTTAGGAAAGATGAACACTGAAGCTTTCTTT.

The chain recombines TRBV6-6 with TRBJ1-5, with 9 nucleotides matching TRBD1. CDR3 length equals 19 residues. With V trimmed by 5 bases and J by 0 bases, 14 bases remained unmatched. Germline lookup yields CDR1 MNHNY and CDR2 SVGAGI (reference sequence). The CDR3 loop is CASSHNNRGPFYSNQPQHF. The CDR3 region has the DNA TGTGCCAGCAGTCATAATAACAGGGGGCCATTCTATAGCAATCAGCCCCAGCATTTT.

The chain recombines TRBV6-1 with TRBJ2-3; 7 bases line up with TRBD1. CDR1 and CDR2 from the germline V gene are MNHNS and SASEGT. Losses at the gene ends were 3 bases for V and 2 bases for J; bases not matched to a gene: 5. The CDR3 totals 15 residues. The CDR3 reads CASSDRDRYTDTQYF. CDR3 in DNA: TGTGCCAGCAGTGACAGGGACAGATACACAGATACGCAGTATTTT.